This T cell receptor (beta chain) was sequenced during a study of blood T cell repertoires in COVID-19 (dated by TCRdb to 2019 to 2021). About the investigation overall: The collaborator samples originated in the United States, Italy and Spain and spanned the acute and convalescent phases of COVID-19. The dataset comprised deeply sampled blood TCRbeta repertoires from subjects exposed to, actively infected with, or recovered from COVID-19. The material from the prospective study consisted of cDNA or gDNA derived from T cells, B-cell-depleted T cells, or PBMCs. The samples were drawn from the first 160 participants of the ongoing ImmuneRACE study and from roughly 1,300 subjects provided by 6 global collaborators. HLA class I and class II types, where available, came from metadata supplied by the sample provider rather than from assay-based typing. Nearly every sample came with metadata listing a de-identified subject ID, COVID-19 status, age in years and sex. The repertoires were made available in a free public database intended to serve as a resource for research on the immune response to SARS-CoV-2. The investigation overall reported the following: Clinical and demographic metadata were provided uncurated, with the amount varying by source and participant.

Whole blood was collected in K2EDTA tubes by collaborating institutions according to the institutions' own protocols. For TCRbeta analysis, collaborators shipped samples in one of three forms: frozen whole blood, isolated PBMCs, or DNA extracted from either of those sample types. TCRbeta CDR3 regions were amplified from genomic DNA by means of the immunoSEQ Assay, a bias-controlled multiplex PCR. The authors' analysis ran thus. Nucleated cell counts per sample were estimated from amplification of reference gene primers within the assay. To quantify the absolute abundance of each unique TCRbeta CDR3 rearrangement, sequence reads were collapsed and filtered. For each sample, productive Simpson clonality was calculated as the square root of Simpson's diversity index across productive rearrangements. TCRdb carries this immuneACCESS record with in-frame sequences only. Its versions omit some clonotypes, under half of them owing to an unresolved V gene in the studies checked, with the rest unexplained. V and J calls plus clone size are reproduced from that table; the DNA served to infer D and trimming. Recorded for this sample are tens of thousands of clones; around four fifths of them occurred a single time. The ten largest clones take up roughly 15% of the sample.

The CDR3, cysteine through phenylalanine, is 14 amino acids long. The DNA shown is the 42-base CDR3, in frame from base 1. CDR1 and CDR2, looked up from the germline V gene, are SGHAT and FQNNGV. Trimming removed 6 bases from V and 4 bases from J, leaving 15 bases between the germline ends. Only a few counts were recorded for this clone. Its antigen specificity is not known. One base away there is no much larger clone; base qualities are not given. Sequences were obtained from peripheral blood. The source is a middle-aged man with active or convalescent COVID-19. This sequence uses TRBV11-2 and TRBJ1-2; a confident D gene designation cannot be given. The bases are TGTGCCAGCAGGTCGGCCTCCGAGGGCTATGGCTACACCTTC. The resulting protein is CASRSASEGYGYTF.